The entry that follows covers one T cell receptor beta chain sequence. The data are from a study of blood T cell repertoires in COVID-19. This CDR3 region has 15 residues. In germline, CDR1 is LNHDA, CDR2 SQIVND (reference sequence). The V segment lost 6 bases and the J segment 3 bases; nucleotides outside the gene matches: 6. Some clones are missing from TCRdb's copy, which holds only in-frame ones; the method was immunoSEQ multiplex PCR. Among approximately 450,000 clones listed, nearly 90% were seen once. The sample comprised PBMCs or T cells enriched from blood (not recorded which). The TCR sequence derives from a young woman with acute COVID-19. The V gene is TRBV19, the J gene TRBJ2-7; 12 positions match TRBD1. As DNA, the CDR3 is TGTGCCAGTAGATTGGGGACAGGGGGCATCTACGAGCAGTACTTC. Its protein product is CASRLGTGGIYEQYF.